This TCR beta chain was recorded in a study of CD8 T cells in Susac syndrome. The CDR3 is 15 residues long. Deletions cut 6 bases from V and 4 bases from J, with 21 bases between. Germline V gives CDR1 DFQATT, CDR2 SNEGSKA (reference sequence). When the RNA was reverse transcribed, random hexamers were used with an input of roughly 0.5 to 1 ug. Using its own MiXCR run on the immunoSEQ multiplex PCR reads, TCRdb lists one record per CDR3 protein. Among some 190,000 distinct CDR3 sequences, over 85% were seen once, and the ten largest hold about 0.095%. This TCR derives from a human donor in good health. The chain uses TRBV20-1 and TRBJ1-2; D is ambiguous. The specimen sequenced was CD4+ T cells from PBMCs. In nucleotides, the CDR3 is TGCAGTGCCAAGACCAGATGGGAACATCTCTATGGCTACACCTTC. This sequence encodes CSAKTRWEHLYGYTF.